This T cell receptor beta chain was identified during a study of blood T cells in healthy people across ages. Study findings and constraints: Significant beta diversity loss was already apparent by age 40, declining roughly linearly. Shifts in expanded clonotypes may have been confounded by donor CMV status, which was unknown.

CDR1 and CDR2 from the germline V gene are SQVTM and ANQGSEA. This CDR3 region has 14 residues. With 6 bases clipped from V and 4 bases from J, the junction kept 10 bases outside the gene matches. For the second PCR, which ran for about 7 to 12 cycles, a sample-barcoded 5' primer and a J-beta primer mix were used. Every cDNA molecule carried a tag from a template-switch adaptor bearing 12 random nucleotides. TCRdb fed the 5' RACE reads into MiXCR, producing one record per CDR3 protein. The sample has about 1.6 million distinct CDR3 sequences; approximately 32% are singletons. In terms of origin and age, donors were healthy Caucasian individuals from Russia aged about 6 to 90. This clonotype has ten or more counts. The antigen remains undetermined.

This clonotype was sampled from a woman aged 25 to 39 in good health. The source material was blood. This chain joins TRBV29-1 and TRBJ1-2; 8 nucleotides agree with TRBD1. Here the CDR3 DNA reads TGCAGCGTGGAACGGGACAGGATCACCTATGGCTACACCTTC. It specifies CSVERDRITYGYTF.